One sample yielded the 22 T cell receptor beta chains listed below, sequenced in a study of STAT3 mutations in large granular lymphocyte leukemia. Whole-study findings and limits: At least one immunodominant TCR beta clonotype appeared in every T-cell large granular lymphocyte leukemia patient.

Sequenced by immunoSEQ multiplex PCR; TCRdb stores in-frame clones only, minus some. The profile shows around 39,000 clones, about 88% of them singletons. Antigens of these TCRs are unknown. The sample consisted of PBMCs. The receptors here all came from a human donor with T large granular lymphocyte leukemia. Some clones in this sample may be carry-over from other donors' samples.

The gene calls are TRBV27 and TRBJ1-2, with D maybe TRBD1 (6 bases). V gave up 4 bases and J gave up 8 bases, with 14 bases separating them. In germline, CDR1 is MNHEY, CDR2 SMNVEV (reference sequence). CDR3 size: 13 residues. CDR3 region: CASSWAGGLGYTF. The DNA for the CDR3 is TGTGCCAGCAGTTGGGCCGGGGGGCTGGGCTACACCTTC.

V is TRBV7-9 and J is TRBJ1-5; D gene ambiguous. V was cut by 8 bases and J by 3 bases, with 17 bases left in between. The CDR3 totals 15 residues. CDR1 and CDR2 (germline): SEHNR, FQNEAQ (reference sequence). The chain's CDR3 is CASALGEASNQPQHF. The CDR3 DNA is TGTGCCAGCGCACTCGGGGAGGCCTCCAATCAGCCCCAGCATTTT. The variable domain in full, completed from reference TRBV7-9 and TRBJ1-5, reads DTGVSQNPRHKITKRGQNVTFRCDPISEHNRLYWYRQTLGQGPEFLTYFQNEAQLEKSRLLSDRFSAERPKGSFSTLEIQRTEQGDSAMYLCASALGEASNQPQHFGDGTRLSIL.

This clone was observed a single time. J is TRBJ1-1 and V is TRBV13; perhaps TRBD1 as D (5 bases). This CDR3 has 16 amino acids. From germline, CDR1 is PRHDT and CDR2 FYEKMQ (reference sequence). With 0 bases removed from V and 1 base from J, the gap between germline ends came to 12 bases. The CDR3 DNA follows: TGTGCCAGCAGCTTAGGCCCGGGACGGCCGAACACTGAAGCTTTCTTT. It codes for CASSLGPGRPNTEAFF.

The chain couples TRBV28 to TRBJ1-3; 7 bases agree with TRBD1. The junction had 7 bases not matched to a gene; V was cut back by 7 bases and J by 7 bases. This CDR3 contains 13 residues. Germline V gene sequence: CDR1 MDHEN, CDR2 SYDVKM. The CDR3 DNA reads TGTGCCAGCATCCCAGGGGGGCGGAACACCATATATTTT. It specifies CASIPGGRNTIYF.

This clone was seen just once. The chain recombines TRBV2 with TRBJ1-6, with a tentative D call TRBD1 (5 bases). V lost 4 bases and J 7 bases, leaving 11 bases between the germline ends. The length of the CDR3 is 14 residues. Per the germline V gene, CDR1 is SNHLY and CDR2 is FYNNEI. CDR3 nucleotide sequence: TGTGCCAGCAGTGGATGGGGCGGCAATTCACCCCTCCACTTT. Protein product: CASSGWGGNSPLHF.

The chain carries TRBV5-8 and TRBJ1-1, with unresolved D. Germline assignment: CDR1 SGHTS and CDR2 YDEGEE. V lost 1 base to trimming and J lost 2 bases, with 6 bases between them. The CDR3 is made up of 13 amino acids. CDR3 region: CASSLQGNTEAFF. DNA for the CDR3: TGTGCCAGCAGCTTGCAAGGCAACACTGAAGCTTTCTTT.

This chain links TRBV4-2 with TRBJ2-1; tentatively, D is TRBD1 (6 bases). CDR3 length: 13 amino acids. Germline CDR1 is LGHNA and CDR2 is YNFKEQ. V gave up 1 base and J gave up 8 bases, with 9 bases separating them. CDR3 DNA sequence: TGTGCCAGCAGCCAAGCGCAGGGGCATGAGCAGTTCTTC. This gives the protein CASSQAQGHEQFF.

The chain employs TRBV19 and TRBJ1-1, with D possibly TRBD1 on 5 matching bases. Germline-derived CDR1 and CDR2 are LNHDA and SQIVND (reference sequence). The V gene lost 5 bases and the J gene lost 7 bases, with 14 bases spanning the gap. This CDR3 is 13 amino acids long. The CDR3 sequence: CASSDGHQLEAFF. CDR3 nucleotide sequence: TGTGCCAGTAGTGATGGACATCAGCTTGAAGCTTTCTTT.

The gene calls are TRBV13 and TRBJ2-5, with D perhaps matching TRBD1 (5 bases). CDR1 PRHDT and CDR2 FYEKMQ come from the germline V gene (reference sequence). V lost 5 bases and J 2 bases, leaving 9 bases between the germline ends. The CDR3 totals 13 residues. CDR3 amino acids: CASSARQQETQYF. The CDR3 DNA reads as TGTGCCAGCAGCGCCCGACAGCAAGAGACCCAGTACTTC.

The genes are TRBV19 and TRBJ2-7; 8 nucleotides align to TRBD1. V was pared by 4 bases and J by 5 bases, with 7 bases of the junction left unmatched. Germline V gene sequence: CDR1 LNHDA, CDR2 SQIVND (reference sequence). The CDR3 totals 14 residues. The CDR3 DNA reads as TGTGCCAGTAGTACCGGGACAGGTACTCACGAGCAGTACTTC. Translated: CASSTGTGTHEQYF.

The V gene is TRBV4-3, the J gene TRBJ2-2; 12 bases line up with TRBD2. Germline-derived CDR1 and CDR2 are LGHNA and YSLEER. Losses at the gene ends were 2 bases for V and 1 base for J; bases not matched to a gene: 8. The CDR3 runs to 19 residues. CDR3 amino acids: CASSQSRLAGAVNTGELFF. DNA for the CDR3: TGCGCCAGCAGCCAATCTCGACTAGCGGGGGCTGTGAACACCGGGGAGCTGTTTTTT.

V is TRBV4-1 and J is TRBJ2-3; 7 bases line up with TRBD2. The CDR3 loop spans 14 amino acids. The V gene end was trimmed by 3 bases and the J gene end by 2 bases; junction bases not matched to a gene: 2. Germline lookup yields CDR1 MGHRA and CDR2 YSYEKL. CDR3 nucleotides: TGCGCCAGCAGCCAGGCGGGGGTCACAGATACGCAGTATTTT. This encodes CASSQAGVTDTQYF.

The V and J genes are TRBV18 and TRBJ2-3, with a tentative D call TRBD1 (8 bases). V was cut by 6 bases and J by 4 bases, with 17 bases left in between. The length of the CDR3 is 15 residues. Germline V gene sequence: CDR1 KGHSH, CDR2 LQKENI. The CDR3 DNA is TGTGCCAGCTCCTCTGGACAGGGAGGGCCAGATACGCAGTATTTT. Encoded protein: CASSSGQGGPDTQYF. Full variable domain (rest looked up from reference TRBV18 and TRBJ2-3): NAGVMQNPRHLVRRRGQEARLRCSPMKGHSHVYWYRQLPEEGLKFMVYLQKENIIDESGMPKERFSAEFPKEGPSILRIQQVVRGDSAAYFCASSSGQGGPDTQYFGPGTRLTVL.

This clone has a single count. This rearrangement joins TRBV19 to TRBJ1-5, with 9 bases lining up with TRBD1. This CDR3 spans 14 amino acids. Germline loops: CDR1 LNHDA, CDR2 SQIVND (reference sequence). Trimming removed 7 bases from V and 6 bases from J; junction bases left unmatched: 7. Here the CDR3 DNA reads TGTGCCAGTACTCCCACAGGGGGCAGTCAGCCCCAGCATTTT. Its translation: CASTPTGGSQPQHF. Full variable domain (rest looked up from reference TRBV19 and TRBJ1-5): DGGITQSPKYLFRKEGQNVTLSCEQNLNHDAMYWYRQDPGQGLRLIYYSQIVNDFQKGDIAEGYSVSREKKESFPLTVTSAQKNPTAFYLCASTPTGGSQPQHFGDGTRLSIL.

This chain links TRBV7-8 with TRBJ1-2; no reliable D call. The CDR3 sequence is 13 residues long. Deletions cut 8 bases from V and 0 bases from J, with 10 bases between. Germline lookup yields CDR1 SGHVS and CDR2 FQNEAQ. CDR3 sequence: CASGFFTNYGYTF. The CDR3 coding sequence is TGTGCCAGCGGATTTTTCACTAACTATGGCTACACCTTC.

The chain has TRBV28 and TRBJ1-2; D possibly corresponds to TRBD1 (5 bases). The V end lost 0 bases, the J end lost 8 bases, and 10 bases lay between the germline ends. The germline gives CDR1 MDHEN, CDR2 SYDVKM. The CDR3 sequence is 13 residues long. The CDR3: CASSLWGEEGYTF. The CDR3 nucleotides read TGTGCCAGCAGTTTATGGGGGGAGGAGGGCTACACCTTC.

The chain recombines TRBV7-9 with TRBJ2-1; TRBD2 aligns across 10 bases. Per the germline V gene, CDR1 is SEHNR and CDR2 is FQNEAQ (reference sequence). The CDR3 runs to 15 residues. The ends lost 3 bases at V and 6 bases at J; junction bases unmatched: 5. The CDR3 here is CASSFSGGAGNEQFF. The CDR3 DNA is TGTGCCAGCAGCTTCAGCGGGGGGGCCGGCAATGAGCAGTTCTTC.

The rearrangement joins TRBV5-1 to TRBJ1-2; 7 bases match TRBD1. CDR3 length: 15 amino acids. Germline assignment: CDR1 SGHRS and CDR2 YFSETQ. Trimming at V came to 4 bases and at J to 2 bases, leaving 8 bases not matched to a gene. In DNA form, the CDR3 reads TGCGCCAGCAGCGATACTAGGACAGGAAACTATGGCTACACCTTC. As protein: CASSDTRTGNYGYTF.

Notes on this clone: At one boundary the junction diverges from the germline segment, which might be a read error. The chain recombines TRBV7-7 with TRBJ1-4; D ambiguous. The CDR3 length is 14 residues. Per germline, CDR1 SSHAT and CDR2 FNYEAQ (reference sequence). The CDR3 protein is CASSHGTTNEKLFF. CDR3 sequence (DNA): TGTGCTAGCAGCCACGGGACAACTAATGAAAAACTGTTTTTT.

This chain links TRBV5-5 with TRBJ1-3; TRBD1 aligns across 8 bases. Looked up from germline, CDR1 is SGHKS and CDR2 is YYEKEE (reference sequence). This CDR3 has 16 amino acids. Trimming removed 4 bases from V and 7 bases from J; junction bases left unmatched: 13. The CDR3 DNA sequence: TGTGCCAGCAGCCCCGTGGGCGGACAGGGTTTGAACACCATATATTTT. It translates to CASSPVGGQGLNTIYF.

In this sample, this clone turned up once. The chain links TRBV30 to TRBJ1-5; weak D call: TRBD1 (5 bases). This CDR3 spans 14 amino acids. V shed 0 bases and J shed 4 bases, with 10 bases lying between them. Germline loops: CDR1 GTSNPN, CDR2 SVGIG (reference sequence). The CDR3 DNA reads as TGTGCCTGGAGTGTTTCGTCAGGGAATCAGCCCCAGCATTTT. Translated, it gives CAWSVSSGNQPQHF. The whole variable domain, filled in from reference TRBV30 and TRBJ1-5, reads SQTIHQWPATLVQPVGSPLSLECTVEGTSNPNLYWYRQAAGRGLQLLFYSVGIGQISSEVPQNLSASRPQDRQFILSSKKLLLSDSGFYLCAWSVSSGNQPQHFGDGTRLSIL.

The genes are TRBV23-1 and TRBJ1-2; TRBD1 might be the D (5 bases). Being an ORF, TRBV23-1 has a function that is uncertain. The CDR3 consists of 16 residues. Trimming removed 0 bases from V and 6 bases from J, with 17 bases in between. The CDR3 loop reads CASSQSPPGTGHGYTF. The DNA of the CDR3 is TGCGCCAGCAGTCAATCTCCGCCGGGCACAGGTCATGGCTACACCTTC.